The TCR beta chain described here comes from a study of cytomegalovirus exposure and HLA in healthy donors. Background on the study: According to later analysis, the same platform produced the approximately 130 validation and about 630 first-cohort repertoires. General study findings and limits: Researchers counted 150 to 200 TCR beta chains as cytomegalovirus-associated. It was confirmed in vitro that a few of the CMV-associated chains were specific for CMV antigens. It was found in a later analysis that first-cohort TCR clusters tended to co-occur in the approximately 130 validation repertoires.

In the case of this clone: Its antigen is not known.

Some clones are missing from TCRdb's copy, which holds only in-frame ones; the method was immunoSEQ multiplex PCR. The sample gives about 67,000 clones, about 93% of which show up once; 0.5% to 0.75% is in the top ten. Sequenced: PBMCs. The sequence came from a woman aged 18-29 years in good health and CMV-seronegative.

CDR3 sequence (DNA): TGTGCCAGTAGTAACGGACAGGCGGGCCATGGCTACACCTTC. Translating gives CASSNGQAGHGYTF. The chain employs TRBV19 and TRBJ1-2, with 7 bases that match TRBD1. Germline CDR1 reads LNHDA; CDR2 reads SQIVND (reference sequence). The CDR3 is 14 amino acids. The trim removed 4 bases at V and 6 bases at J, leaving 8 bases unmatched.